This TCR beta chain was documented in a study of blood T cell repertoires in COVID-19. Germline loops: CDR1 SGHAT, CDR2 FQNNGV. The V gene lost 2 bases and the J gene lost 4 bases, with 10 bases spanning the gap. The CDR3 has 14 amino acids. Generated by immunoSEQ multiplex PCR, the TCRdb table keeps only in-frame clones and is missing some. The sample has 250,000 to 400,000 clones, around 89% seen once. During active infection, Seattle patients enrolled and were then monitored through disease. Sequencing was performed on peripheral blood. This TCR derives from a woman in her 30s with COVID-19, enrolled during active disease. The chain employs TRBV11-2 and TRBJ2-3; D gene uncertain. The CDR3 loop reads CASSLSVRSDTQYF. The CDR3 nucleotides read TGTGCCAGCAGCTTATCAGTACGCTCAGATACGCAGTATTTT.